The sequence of this T cell receptor (beta chain) was determined in a study of blood T cells in healthy people across ages. Alongside a J-beta primer mix, a sample-barcoded 5' primer served in a second PCR lasting about 7 to 12 cycles. TCRdb re-called the 5' RACE reads with MiXCR, one entry per CDR3 protein. The repertoire includes hundreds of thousands of distinct CDR3 sequences, roughly 50% of them detected once, and roughly a third sits in the top ten. CDR1 is SNHLY and CDR2 is FYNNEI in the germline V gene. V lost 2 bases, J lost 5 bases, and 7 bases stayed unmatched. This CDR3 spans 15 amino acids.

The material sequenced was blood. This TCR was recovered from a woman aged 55-69 years in good health. This chain joins TRBV2 and TRBJ2-5, with 8 bases matching TRBD1. Written as DNA, the CDR3 is TGTGCCAGCAGTGAATCGCAGGGGGCTTGGGAGACCCAGTACTTC. Its protein is CASSESQGAWETQYF. The full variable domain, its missing parts supplied by reference TRBV2 and TRBJ2-5, is EPEVTQTPSHQVTQMGQEVILRCVPISNHLYFYWYRQILGQKVEFLVSFYNNEISEKSEIFDDQFSVERPDGSNFTLKIRSTKLEDSAMYFCASSESQGAWETQYFGPGTRLLVL.